This TCR beta chain is drawn from a study of molecular identifiers for immune sequencing clone quantification. The study's findings and limits: For effector cells, clones above 20 RNA copies held over 99% of molecules; for naive cells, under 1%.

In its sample, this clonotype was seen many times. The antigen remains undetermined. TCRdb processed the PCR reads anew with MiXCR; each CDR3 protein has one entry. The sample shows hundreds of thousands of distinct CDR3 sequences, about 23% of them seen only once. Germline V gene sequence: CDR1 MDHEN, CDR2 SYDVKM. The CDR3 is 17 amino acids. V lost 3 bases, J lost 4 bases, and 7 bases stayed unmatched. This receptor was identified in a human donor in good health. Some libraries in this study had Jurkat cell RNA spiked in. V gene TRBV28 combines with J gene TRBJ2-3; 13 nucleotides line up with TRBD2. Material for sequencing was naive CD8+ T cells from blood, with Jurkat cell RNA spiked in. This sample's subset: FACS-sorted CD8+CD4-CCR7+CD45RA+ naive T cells. Here the CDR3 DNA reads TGTGCCAGCAGTTTGTTGGGACTAGCGGGGCCCTCAGATACGCAGTATTTT. Encoded protein: CASSLLGLAGPSDTQYF.